The rows below give T cell receptor beta chains drawn from one sample of a study of CD8 T cells in Susac syndrome. TCRdb analysed the immunoSEQ multiplex PCR reads with MiXCR anew, one entry per CDR3 protein. The sample lists some 260,000 distinct CDR3 sequences; about 93% were seen once. Sequenced: CD4+ T cells from PBMCs. These TCRs come from a human donor with multiple sclerosis. The CDR3 runs from the conserved cysteine through the conserved F or W. Fields, in order: J gene, V gene, clone size, D gene, CDR3 protein, CDR3 DNA. D genes are given only for firm matches. Only part of the rows carry a size: once, few, many, or a class if the clone is expanded.

j_call: TRBJ2-1
v_call: TRBV10-2
clone_size: NA
d_call: TRBD2
cdr3_aa: CASSDVAGARNEQFF
cdr3_nt: TGCGCCAGCAGTGACGTAGCGGGAGCGAGGAATGAGCAGTTCTTC

j_call: TRBJ2-1
v_call: TRBV18
clone_size: NA
d_call: TRBD2
cdr3_aa: CASSPLRSGVYNEQFF
cdr3_nt: TGTGCCAGCTCACCACTTCGAAGCGGGGTCTACAATGAGCAGTTCTTC

j_call: TRBJ2-2
v_call: TRBV7-2
clone_size: NA
d_call: NA
cdr3_aa: CASSLDWLTGELFF
cdr3_nt: TGTGCCAGCAGCTTAGACTGGCTCACCGGGGAGCTGTTTTTT

j_call: TRBJ1-6
v_call: TRBV6-1
clone_size: NA
d_call: TRBD1
cdr3_aa: CASSEGQGYSPLHF
cdr3_nt: TGTGCCAGCAGTGAGGGACAGGGCTACTCACCCCTCCACTTT

j_call: TRBJ1-5
v_call: TRBV12-3/TRBV12-4
clone_size: few
d_call: NA
cdr3_aa: CASSLDWDQPQHF
cdr3_nt: TGTGCCAGCAGTTTAGACTGGGATCAGCCCCAGCATTTT

j_call: TRBJ2-2
v_call: TRBV5-1
clone_size: NA
d_call: TRBD1
cdr3_aa: CASSPDRGYSNTGELFF
cdr3_nt: TGCGCCAGCAGCCCAGACAGGGGCTACTCCAACACCGGGGAGCTGTTTTTT

j_call: TRBJ1-2
v_call: TRBV15
clone_size: NA
d_call: TRBD1
cdr3_aa: CATSSPRGGGGYTF
cdr3_nt: TGTGCCACCAGCAGCCCCCGAGGGGGCGGCGGCTACACCTTC

j_call: TRBJ2-5
v_call: TRBV28
clone_size: NA
d_call: TRBD2
cdr3_aa: CASRLAGGRETQYF
cdr3_nt: TGTGCCAGCAGACTAGCGGGGGGCAGGGAGACCCAGTACTTC

j_call: TRBJ2-5
v_call: TRBV20-1
clone_size: NA
d_call: TRBD1
cdr3_aa: CSASATGGVETQYF
cdr3_nt: TGCAGTGCTAGCGCCACAGGGGGCGTGGAGACCCAGTACTTC

j_call: TRBJ1-2
v_call: TRBV29-1
clone_size: NA
d_call: NA
cdr3_aa: CSVEETQGTGYTF
cdr3_nt: TGCAGCGTTGAAGAAACCCAGGGGACGGGCTACACCTTC

j_call: TRBJ2-2
v_call: TRBV6-1
clone_size: few
d_call: TRBD2
cdr3_aa: CASSSLGGSTGELFF
cdr3_nt: TGTGCCAGCAGCTCTTTGGGGGGGAGCACCGGGGAGCTGTTTTTT

j_call: TRBJ2-2
v_call: TRBV7-9
clone_size: NA
d_call: NA
cdr3_aa: CASSLGGENTGELFF
cdr3_nt: TGTGCCAGCAGCTTAGGCGGAGAAAACACCGGGGAGCTGTTTTTT

j_call: TRBJ1-1
v_call: TRBV6-5
clone_size: NA
d_call: NA
cdr3_aa: CASSYTTQGEAFF
cdr3_nt: TGTGCCAGCAGTTACACTACGCAGGGTGAAGCTTTCTTT

j_call: TRBJ2-4
v_call: TRBV13
clone_size: NA
d_call: NA
cdr3_aa: CASSLGGGKNIQYF
cdr3_nt: TGTGCCAGCAGCTTAGGAGGGGGCAAAAACATTCAGTACTTC

j_call: TRBJ1-5
v_call: TRBV19
clone_size: few
d_call: NA
cdr3_aa: CASSIEGGQPQHF
cdr3_nt: TGTGCCAGTAGTATAGAGGGAGGTCAGCCCCAGCATTTT

j_call: TRBJ2-7
v_call: TRBV5-1
clone_size: NA
d_call: NA
cdr3_aa: CASSPGHYEQYF
cdr3_nt: TGCGCCAGCAGCCCCGGACACTACGAGCAGTACTTC

j_call: TRBJ2-1
v_call: TRBV28
clone_size: NA
d_call: NA
cdr3_aa: CASSASSGGTYNEQFF
cdr3_nt: TGTGCCAGCAGCGCATCGAGTGGCGGGACTTACAATGAGCAGTTCTTC

j_call: TRBJ1-1
v_call: TRBV19
clone_size: NA
d_call: NA
cdr3_aa: CASSPGGLFLNTEAFF
cdr3_nt: TGTGCCAGTAGTCCGGGTGGTCTTTTTCTGAACACTGAAGCTTTCTTT

j_call: TRBJ2-2
v_call: TRBV11-2
clone_size: NA
d_call: TRBD2
cdr3_aa: CASSRLAGGAGELFF
cdr3_nt: TGTGCCAGCAGCCGACTAGCGGGAGGGGCCGGGGAGCTGTTTTTT

j_call: TRBJ1-4
v_call: TRBV6-5
clone_size: NA
d_call: NA
cdr3_aa: CASSYTGLGEKLFF
cdr3_nt: TGTGCCAGCAGTTACACCGGGTTGGGCGAAAAACTGTTTTTT

j_call: TRBJ1-2
v_call: TRBV5-4
clone_size: NA
d_call: TRBD1
cdr3_aa: CASSIAGGSYGYTF
cdr3_nt: TGTGCCAGCAGCATCGCAGGGGGCTCCTATGGCTACACCTTC

j_call: TRBJ1-6
v_call: TRBV30
clone_size: once
d_call: NA
cdr3_aa: CAWRSNSPLHF
cdr3_nt: TGTGCCTGGAGATCTAATTCACCCCTCCACTTT

j_call: TRBJ2-2
v_call: TRBV11-2
clone_size: NA
d_call: NA
cdr3_aa: CASSSRGLHTGELFF
cdr3_nt: TGTGCCAGCAGCTCTCGGGGACTCCACACCGGGGAGCTGTTTTTT

j_call: TRBJ2-5
v_call: TRBV6-5
clone_size: NA
d_call: TRBD1
cdr3_aa: CASSYSKGAETQYF
cdr3_nt: TGTGCCAGCAGTTACTCGAAGGGGGCTGAGACCCAGTACTTC

j_call: TRBJ2-4
v_call: TRBV10-3
clone_size: NA
d_call: NA
cdr3_aa: CAIGGPPVDIQYF
cdr3_nt: TGTGCCATCGGAGGACCCCCTGTGGACATTCAGTACTTC

j_call: TRBJ1-2
v_call: TRBV20-1
clone_size: NA
d_call: NA
cdr3_aa: CSATGHLARRPYGYTF
cdr3_nt: TGCAGTGCTACGGGACACTTAGCGCGAAGGCCATATGGCTACACCTTC

j_call: TRBJ1-5
v_call: TRBV6-1
clone_size: NA
d_call: TRBD1
cdr3_aa: CASSALTGVGNQPQHF
cdr3_nt: TGTGCCAGCAGTGCCCTAACAGGGGTCGGCAATCAGCCCCAGCATTTT

j_call: TRBJ2-5
v_call: TRBV28
clone_size: NA
d_call: TRBD2
cdr3_aa: CASSSRFERGGVETQYF
cdr3_nt: TGTGCCAGCAGTTCGAGGTTCGAGCGGGGGGGGGTGGAGACCCAGTACTTC

j_call: TRBJ1-2
v_call: TRBV2
clone_size: NA
d_call: TRBD1
cdr3_aa: CASSPGTGEVGYGYTF
cdr3_nt: TGTGCCAGCAGTCCCGGGACAGGGGAAGTTGGCTATGGCTACACCTTC

j_call: TRBJ1-2
v_call: TRBV20-1
clone_size: NA
d_call: NA
cdr3_aa: CSARGGTINYGYTF
cdr3_nt: TGCAGTGCTAGAGGCGGGACGATTAACTATGGCTACACCTTC

j_call: TRBJ1-2
v_call: TRBV5-1
clone_size: NA
d_call: NA
cdr3_aa: CASSLDGSRTYGYTF
cdr3_nt: TGCGCCAGCAGCTTGGACGGGTCAAGGACCTATGGCTACACCTTC

j_call: TRBJ2-1
v_call: TRBV2
clone_size: once
d_call: TRBD1
cdr3_aa: CASRATGGDEQFF
cdr3_nt: TGTGCCAGCAGGGCTACAGGGGGCGATGAGCAGTTCTTC

j_call: TRBJ1-2
v_call: TRBV5-6
clone_size: few
d_call: NA
cdr3_aa: CASSLGPSTHGYTF
cdr3_nt: TGTGCCAGCAGCTTAGGACCATCCACTCATGGCTACACCTTC

j_call: TRBJ1-2
v_call: TRBV4-1
clone_size: NA
d_call: TRBD1
cdr3_aa: CASSQGGGQNYGYTF
cdr3_nt: TGCGCCAGCAGCCAAGGGGGGGGACAGAACTATGGCTACACCTTC

j_call: TRBJ1-5
v_call: TRBV2
clone_size: NA
d_call: NA
cdr3_aa: CASSVDGGSNQPQHF
cdr3_nt: TGTGCCAGCAGCGTGGACGGGGGGAGCAATCAGCCCCAGCATTTT

j_call: TRBJ1-2
v_call: TRBV20-1
clone_size: once
d_call: NA
cdr3_aa: CSARDSGTSSGYTF
cdr3_nt: TGCAGTGCTAGAGATTCAGGGACATCTAGTGGCTACACCTTC

j_call: TRBJ2-1
v_call: TRBV5-1
clone_size: NA
d_call: TRBD1
cdr3_aa: CASSLHRGNEQFF
cdr3_nt: TGCGCCAGCAGCTTGCACAGGGGGAATGAGCAGTTCTTC

j_call: TRBJ1-3
v_call: TRBV6-4
clone_size: few
d_call: NA
cdr3_aa: CASSRAGNTIYF
cdr3_nt: TGTGCCAGCAGTCGGGCCGGAAACACCATATATTTT

j_call: TRBJ2-1
v_call: TRBV7-2
clone_size: NA
d_call: NA
cdr3_aa: CASSSRNEQFF
cdr3_nt: TGTGCCAGCAGCTCTAGAAATGAGCAGTTCTTC

j_call: TRBJ1-1
v_call: TRBV29-1
clone_size: NA
d_call: TRBD1
cdr3_aa: CSVRDRGMNTEAFF
cdr3_nt: TGCAGCGTCCGGGACAGGGGCATGAACACTGAAGCTTTCTTT

j_call: TRBJ2-5
v_call: TRBV3-1
clone_size: NA
d_call: TRBD1
cdr3_aa: CASSQGPTGGLETQYF
cdr3_nt: TGTGCCAGCAGCCAAGGGCCCACAGGGGGTCTGGAGACCCAGTACTTC

j_call: TRBJ1-1
v_call: TRBV2
clone_size: NA
d_call: NA
cdr3_aa: CASRGTQANTEAFF
cdr3_nt: TGTGCCAGCAGGGGGACACAGGCGAACACTGAAGCTTTCTTT

j_call: TRBJ2-4
v_call: TRBV19
clone_size: once
d_call: NA
cdr3_aa: CASSPDEGAKNIQYF
cdr3_nt: TGTGCCAGTAGTCCCGACGAAGGGGCCAAAAACATTCAGTACTTC

j_call: TRBJ2-3
v_call: TRBV9
clone_size: NA
d_call: NA
cdr3_aa: CASSVEGGGTQYF
cdr3_nt: TGTGCCAGCAGCGTAGAGGGAGGTGGTACGCAGTATTTT

j_call: TRBJ2-5
v_call: TRBV3-1
clone_size: NA
d_call: TRBD2
cdr3_aa: CASSQGRDYSTRETQYF
cdr3_nt: TGTGCCAGCAGCCAAGGCCGGGACTACTCAACGCGGGAGACCCAGTACTTC

j_call: TRBJ1-1
v_call: TRBV29-1
clone_size: NA
d_call: NA
cdr3_aa: CSVEGGSPRAFF
cdr3_nt: TGCAGCGTTGAAGGGGGCAGCCCCAGAGCTTTCTTT

j_call: TRBJ2-2
v_call: TRBV13
clone_size: NA
d_call: TRBD1
cdr3_aa: CASSRTGHTGELFF
cdr3_nt: TGTGCCAGCAGTAGGACAGGTCACACCGGGGAGCTGTTTTTT

j_call: TRBJ2-7
v_call: TRBV5-1
clone_size: NA
d_call: NA
cdr3_aa: CASSRADSSYEQYF
cdr3_nt: TGCGCCAGCAGCCGGGCGGATAGCTCCTACGAGCAGTACTTC

j_call: TRBJ2-5
v_call: TRBV20-1
clone_size: NA
d_call: NA
cdr3_aa: CSALENIEETQYF
cdr3_nt: TGCAGTGCCCTAGAGAATATAGAAGAGACCCAGTACTTC